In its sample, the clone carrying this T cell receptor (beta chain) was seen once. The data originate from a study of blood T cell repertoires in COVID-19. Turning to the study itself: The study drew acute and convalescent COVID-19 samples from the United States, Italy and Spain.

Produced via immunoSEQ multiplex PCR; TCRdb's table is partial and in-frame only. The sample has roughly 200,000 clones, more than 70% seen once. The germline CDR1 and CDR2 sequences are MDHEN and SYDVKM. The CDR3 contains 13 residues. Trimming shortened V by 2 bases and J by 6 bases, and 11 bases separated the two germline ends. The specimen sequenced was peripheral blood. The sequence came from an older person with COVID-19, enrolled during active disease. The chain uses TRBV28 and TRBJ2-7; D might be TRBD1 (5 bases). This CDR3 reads CASSLIGAFEQYF. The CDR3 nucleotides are TGTGCCAGCAGTTTAATAGGGGCCTTCGAGCAGTACTTC.